This T cell receptor (beta chain) was observed in a study of monozygotic twins with inflammatory bowel disease. TCRalpha and TCRbeta cDNA went through nested PCRs of roughly 16 and 10 cycles, two in total. TCRdb re-analyzed the 5' RACE reads; it lists each CDR3 protein once, without DNA. The listing contains approximately 400,000 distinct CDR3 sequences. General study findings and limits: Cells of different T cell subtypes could not be told apart. IBD patients share fewer clonotypes with other people than healthy twins do, especially with disease activity. Support for a single strong signal or clonotype associated with IBD was absent.

Germline V CDR1 and CDR2: SQVTM, ANQGSEA. This CDR3 is 14 amino acids long. Regarding this clonotype: No antigen is known for it.

The origin of this receptor is a human donor with ulcerative colitis or Crohn's disease, or a healthy co-twin of an affected twin (not recorded which). Material for sequencing was blood. This chain connects TRBV29-1 to TRBJ2-7; TCRdb returns TRBD1, unconfirmable since there is no DNA. This CDR3 reads CSVIKRDREFEQYF.